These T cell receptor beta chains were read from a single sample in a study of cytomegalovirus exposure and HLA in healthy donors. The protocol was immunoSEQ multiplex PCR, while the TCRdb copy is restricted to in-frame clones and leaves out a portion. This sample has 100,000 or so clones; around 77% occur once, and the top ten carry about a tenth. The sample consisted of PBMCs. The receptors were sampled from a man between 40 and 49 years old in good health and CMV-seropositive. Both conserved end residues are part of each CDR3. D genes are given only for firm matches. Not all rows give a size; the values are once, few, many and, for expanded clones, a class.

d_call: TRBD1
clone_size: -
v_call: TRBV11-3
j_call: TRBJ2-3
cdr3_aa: CASRTRDRGQDTQYF
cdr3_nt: TGTGCCAGCAGAACCCGGGACAGGGGACAAGATACGCAGTATTTT

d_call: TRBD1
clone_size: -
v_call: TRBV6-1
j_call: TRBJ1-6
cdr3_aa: CASTLGGQRNSPLHF
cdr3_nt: TGTGCCAGCACCCTAGGGGGACAGAGGAATTCACCCCTCCACTTT

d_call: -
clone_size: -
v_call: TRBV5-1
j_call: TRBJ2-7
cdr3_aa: CASSLYLAYEQYF
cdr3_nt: TGCGCCAGCAGCTTATACCTAGCCTACGAGCAGTACTTC

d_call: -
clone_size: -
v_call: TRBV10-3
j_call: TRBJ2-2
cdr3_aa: CAISERQQGHTGELFF
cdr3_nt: TGTGCCATCAGTGAACGTCAACAGGGCCACACCGGGGAGCTGTTTTTT

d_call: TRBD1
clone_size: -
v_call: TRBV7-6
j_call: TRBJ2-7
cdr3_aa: CASSPGQGAIYEQYF
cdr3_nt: TGTGCCAGCAGCCCGGGACAGGGGGCTATCTACGAGCAGTACTTC

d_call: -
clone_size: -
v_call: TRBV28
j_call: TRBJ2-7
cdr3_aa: CASSSGSQILLF
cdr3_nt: TGTGCCAGCAGTTCCGGGTCCCAAATATTACTATTC

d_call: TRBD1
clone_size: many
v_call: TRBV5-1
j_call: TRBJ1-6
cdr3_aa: CASSGTGGYSPLHF
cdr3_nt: TGCGCCAGCAGCGGGACAGGGGGGTATTCACCCCTCCACTTT

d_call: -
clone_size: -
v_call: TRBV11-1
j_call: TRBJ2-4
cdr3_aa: CASSLEIGLAKNIQYF
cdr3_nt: TGTGCCAGCAGCTTAGAAATCGGACTAGCCAAAAACATTCAGTACTTC

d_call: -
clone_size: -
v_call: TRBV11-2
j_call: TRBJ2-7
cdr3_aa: CASSLGHSNYEQYF
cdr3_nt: TGTGCCAGCAGCTTAGGACATTCGAACTACGAGCAGTACTTC

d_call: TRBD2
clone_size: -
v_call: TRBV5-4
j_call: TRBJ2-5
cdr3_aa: CASTRGSGGQETQYF
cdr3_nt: TGTGCCAGCACCCGGGGTAGCGGGGGCCAAGAGACCCAGTACTTC

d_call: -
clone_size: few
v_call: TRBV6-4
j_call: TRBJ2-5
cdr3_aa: CARIETGTLTQYF
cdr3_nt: TGTGCCAGGATAGAGACAGGCACCCTGACCCAGTACTTC

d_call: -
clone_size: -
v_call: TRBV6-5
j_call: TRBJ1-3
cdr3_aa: CASSYSPRGLNTIYF
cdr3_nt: TGTGCCAGCAGTTACTCTCCCAGGGGTTTAAACACCATATATTTT

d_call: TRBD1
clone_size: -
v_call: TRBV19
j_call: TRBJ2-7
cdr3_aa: CASGWGQGTYEQYF
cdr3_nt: TGTGCCAGTGGGTGGGGACAGGGTACCTATGAGCAGTACTTC

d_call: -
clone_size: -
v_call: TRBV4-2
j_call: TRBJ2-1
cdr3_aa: CASSTQATYNEQFF
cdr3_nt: TGTGCCAGCAGCACGCAGGCGACCTACAATGAGCAGTTCTTC

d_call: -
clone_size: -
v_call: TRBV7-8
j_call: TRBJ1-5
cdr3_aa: CASSLFQGPAWPQHF
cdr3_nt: TGTGCCAGCAGCTTATTTCAGGGTCCCGCTTGGCCCCAGCATTTT

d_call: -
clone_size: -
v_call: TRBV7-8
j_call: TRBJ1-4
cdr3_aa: CASSPQGMSEKLFF
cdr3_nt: TGTGCCAGCAGCCCACAGGGCATGAGTGAAAAACTGTTTTTT

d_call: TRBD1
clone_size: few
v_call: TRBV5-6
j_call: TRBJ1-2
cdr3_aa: CASSVGQGYGYTF
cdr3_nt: TGTGCCAGCAGCGTGGGACAGGGCTATGGCTACACCTTC

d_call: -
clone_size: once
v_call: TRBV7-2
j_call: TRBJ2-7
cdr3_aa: CASSLAREQYF
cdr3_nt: TGTGCCAGCAGCTTAGCGCGCGAGCAGTACTTC

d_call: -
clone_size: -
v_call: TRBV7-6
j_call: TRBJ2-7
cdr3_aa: CASSALGQTYEQYF
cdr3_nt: TGTGCCAGCAGCGCCCTCGGACAGACCTACGAGCAGTACTTC

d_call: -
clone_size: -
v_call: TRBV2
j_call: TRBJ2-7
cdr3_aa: CASSPNYRFREQYF
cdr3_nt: TGTGCCAGCAGTCCTAACTACAGGTTCCGCGAGCAGTACTTC

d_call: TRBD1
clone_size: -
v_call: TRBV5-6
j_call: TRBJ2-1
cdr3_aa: CASSFLTGQGLYNEQFF
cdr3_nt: TGTGCCAGCAGCTTTTTGACGGGACAGGGACTGTACAATGAGCAGTTCTTC

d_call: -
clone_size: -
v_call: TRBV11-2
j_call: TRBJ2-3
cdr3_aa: CASSSGQTADTQYF
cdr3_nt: TGTGCCAGCAGTTCCGGACAGACTGCAGATACGCAGTATTTT

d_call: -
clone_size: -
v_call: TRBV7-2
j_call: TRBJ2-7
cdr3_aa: CASSSLVVEQYF
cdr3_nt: TGTGCCAGCAGCTCGCTAGTTGTCGAGCAGTACTTC

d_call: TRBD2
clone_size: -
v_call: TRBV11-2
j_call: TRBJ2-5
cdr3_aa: CASSLVAGAGPQYF
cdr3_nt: TGTGCCAGCAGCTTAGTAGCGGGGGCTGGGCCCCAGTACTTC

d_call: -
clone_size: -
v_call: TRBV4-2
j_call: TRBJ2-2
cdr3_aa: CASSQDQARGNTGELFF
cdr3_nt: TGTGCCAGCAGCCAAGACCAAGCAAGGGGGAACACCGGGGAGCTGTTTTTT

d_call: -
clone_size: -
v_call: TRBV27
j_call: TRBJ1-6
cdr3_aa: CASSLSQGPLHF
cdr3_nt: TGTGCCAGCAGTTTGTCACAGGGACCCCTCCACTTT

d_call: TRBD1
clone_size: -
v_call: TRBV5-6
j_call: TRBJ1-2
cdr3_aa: CASSLMGTGHYGYTF
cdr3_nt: TGTGCCAGCAGCTTGATGGGGACAGGGCATTATGGCTACACCTTC

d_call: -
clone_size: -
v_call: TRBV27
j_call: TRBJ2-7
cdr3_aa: CASSARGSKVLYEQYF
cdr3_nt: TGTGCCAGCAGTGCACGCGGGTCTAAGGTGCTCTACGAGCAGTACTTC

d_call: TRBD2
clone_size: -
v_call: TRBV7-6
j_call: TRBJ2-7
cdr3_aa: CASSLGEGLYF
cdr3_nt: TGTGCCAGCAGCCTTGGGGAGGGTCTGTACTTC

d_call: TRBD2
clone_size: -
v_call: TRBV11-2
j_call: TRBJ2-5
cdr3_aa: CASSLTGTSPEETQYF
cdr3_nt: TGTGCCAGCAGCTTAACGGGGACTAGCCCCGAGGAGACCCAGTACTTC

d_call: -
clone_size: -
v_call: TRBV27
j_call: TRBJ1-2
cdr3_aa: CASSSTLDYGYTF
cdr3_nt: TGTGCCAGCAGTTCGACACTGGACTATGGCTACACCTTC

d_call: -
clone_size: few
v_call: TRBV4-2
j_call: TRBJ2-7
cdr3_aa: CASSPQKSYEQYF
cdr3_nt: TGTGCCAGCAGCCCCCAAAAGAGCTACGAGCAGTACTTC

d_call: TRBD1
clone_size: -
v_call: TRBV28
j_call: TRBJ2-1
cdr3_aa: CASSLSDDRVRFF
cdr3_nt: TGTGCCAGCAGTTTATCCGATGACAGGGTGCGGTTCTTC

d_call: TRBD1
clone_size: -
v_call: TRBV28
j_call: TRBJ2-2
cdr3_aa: CATLSGTGRTIYSSGELFF
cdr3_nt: TGTGCCACCCTTTCAGGGACAGGGCGAACCATCTACTCTTCCGGGGAGCTGTTTTTT

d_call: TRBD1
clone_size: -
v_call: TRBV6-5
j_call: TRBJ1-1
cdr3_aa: CASSPDRGRTEAFF
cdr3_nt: TGTGCCAGCAGCCCAGACAGGGGAAGGACTGAAGCTTTCTTT

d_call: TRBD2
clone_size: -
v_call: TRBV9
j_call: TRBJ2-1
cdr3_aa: CASSLHPSGGAYEQFF
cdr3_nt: TGTGCCAGCAGCCTACACCCTAGCGGGGGGGCCTATGAGCAGTTCTTC

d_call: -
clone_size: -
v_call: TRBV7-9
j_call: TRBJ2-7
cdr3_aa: CASSLEGKQYF
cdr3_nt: TGTGCCAGCAGCTTAGAGGGGAAGCAGTACTTC

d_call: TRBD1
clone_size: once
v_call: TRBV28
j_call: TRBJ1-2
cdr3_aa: CASSALTGNYGYTF
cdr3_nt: TGTGCCAGCAGTGCCCTGACAGGGAACTATGGCTACACCTTC

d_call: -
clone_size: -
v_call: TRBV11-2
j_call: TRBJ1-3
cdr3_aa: CASSLTPIGGNTIYF
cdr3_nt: TGTGCCAGCAGCTTAACTCCCATCGGTGGAAACACCATATATTTT

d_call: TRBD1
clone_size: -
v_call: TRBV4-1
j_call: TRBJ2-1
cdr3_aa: CASSQDPGQGADEQFF
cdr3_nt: TGCGCCAGCAGCCAAGATCCGGGACAGGGGGCCGATGAGCAGTTCTTC

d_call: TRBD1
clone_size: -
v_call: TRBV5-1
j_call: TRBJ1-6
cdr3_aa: CASSLATAGGNSPLHF
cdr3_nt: TGCGCCAGCAGCTTGGCCACTGCAGGGGGGAATTCACCCCTCCACTTT

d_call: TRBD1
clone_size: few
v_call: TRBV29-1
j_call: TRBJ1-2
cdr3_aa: CSVASGQGNYGYTF
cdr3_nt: TGCAGCGTTGCCAGTGGACAGGGTAACTATGGCTACACCTTC

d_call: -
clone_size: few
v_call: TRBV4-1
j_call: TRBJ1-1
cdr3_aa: CASSQATENTEAFF
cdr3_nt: TGCGCCAGCAGCCAGGCCACAGAGAACACTGAAGCTTTCTTT

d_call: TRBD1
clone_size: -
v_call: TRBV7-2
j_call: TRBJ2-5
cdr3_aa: CASSQPGQGRAETQYF
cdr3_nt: TGTGCCAGCAGCCAGCCGGGACAGGGTAGGGCGGAGACCCAGTACTTC

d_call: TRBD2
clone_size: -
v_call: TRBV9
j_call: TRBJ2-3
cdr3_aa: CASSVGGGPDTQYF
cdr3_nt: TGTGCCAGCAGCGTCGGGGGGGGGCCAGATACGCAGTATTTT

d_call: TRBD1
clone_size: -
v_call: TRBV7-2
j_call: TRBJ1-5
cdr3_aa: CASSPRIGGVNQPQHF
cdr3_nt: TGTGCCAGCAGCCCCCGAATAGGGGGCGTCAATCAGCCCCAGCATTTT

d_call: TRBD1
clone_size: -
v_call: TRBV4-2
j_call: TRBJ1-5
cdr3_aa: CASSRTGTGGYQPQHF
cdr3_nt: TGTGCCAGCAGCAGGACCGGGACAGGGGGATATCAGCCCCAGCATTTT

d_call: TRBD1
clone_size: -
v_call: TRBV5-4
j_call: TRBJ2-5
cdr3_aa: CASSSHGTGRGETQYF
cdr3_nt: TGTGCCAGCAGCTCACACGGGACAGGGCGGGGAGAGACCCAGTACTTC

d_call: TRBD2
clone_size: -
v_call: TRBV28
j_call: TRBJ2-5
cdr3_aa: CASSSKGLAVVATHF
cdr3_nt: TGTGCCAGCAGTTCCAAAGGACTAGCGGTCGTAGCGACCCACTTC

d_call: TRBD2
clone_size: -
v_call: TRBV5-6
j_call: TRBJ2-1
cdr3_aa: CASSRRSGGAFSHNEQFF
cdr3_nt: TGTGCCAGCAGCCGAAGAAGCGGGGGGGCTTTCTCTCACAATGAGCAGTTCTTC